These 6 T cell receptor beta chains share one sample of origin, sequenced in a study of regulatory T cells in long-lasting Graves disease. The authors built TCR beta libraries using iRepertoire HTBI primers and Arm-PCR of CDR3 regions. TCRdb ran MiXCR on the multiplex PCR reads and lists one entry per CDR3 protein. This table holds about 520,000 distinct CDR3 sequences, about 11% found once. This sample's time point: newly diagnosed GD, antithyroid drugs for less than 3 months. After RNA was extracted from PBMCs, the TCR library was made from it. This sample also belongs to another study, concerning T cells in Graves' hyperthyroidism and ophthalmopathy.

This sample comprised peripheral blood mononuclear cells (PBMCs), obtained at new diagnosis, from a patient treated with antithyroid drugs. The source is a woman aged 25 to 45 with Graves disease.

Comment on this clonotype: This may be a read error, as it is one base from a much larger clone. The rearrangement links TRBV2 to TRBJ2-5; D possibly corresponds to TRBD1 (5 bases). This CDR3 region has 12 residues. Germline V CDR1 and CDR2: SNHLY, FYNNEI. CDR3 DNA sequence: TGTGCCAGCATCAGGGTCCAAGAGGCCCAGTACTTC. Its translation is CASIRVQEAQYF.

In regard to this clonotype: A single base separates this from a much larger clone, so it may be a read error. V usage is TRBV2 and J usage is TRBJ2-4; D unclear. CDR3 size: 15 residues. Germline V lookup: CDR1 SNHLY, CDR2 FYNNEI. Here the CDR3 reads CTSSSDFLAKNIQYF. CDR3 nucleotides: TGTACCAGCAGTAGTGACTTCTTAGCCAAAAACATTCAGTACTTC.

The chain joins TRBV27 to TRBJ2-7; D possibly corresponds to TRBD1 (6 bases). Trimming removed 3 bases from V and 9 bases from J, with 30 bases in between. Germline V gives CDR1 MNHEY, CDR2 SMNVEV (reference sequence). This CDR3 is 18 amino acids long. Here the CDR3 reads CASSFGTNRATPRDGQYF. The CDR3, as DNA: TGTGCCAGCAGTTTTGGAACTAACAGGGCCACCCCCAGGGACGGGCAGTACTTC.

This clonotype has only a few counts. The chain links TRBV7-9 to TRBJ2-7, with TRBD2 matching 8 bases. With 5 bases clipped from V and 3 bases from J, the junction kept 9 bases outside the gene matches. CDR1 is SEHNR, CDR2 FQNEAQ, per germline (reference sequence). The length of the CDR3 is 15 residues. As DNA, the CDR3 is TGTGCCAGCAGCAACGGGGGGGATCTCGGCTACGAGCAGTACTTC. This gives the protein CASSNGGDLGYEQYF.

This chain joins TRBV5-6 and TRBJ1-2; 8 nucleotides match TRBD1. The CDR3 is 14 residues long. V shed 5 bases and J 14 bases; nucleotides not matched to a gene: 17. Germline V gene lookup returns CDR1 SGHDT and CDR2 YYEEEE. The CDR3 region is CASSYLGQDKGGTF. CDR3 bases: TGTGCCAGCAGTTACCTGGGACAGGACAAGGGGGGGACCTTC.

This clonotype was seen at least ten times. The chain carries TRBV27 and TRBJ2-3; the D is unclear. V lost 6 bases to trimming and J lost 5 bases, with 15 bases between them. The germline CDR1 and CDR2 sequences are MNHEY and SMNVEV (reference sequence). The length of the CDR3 is 14 residues. The CDR3 loop is CASRRRARGDTQYF. Here the CDR3 DNA reads TGTGCCAGCAGGAGAAGGGCCAGAGGAGATACGCAGTATTTT.